A selection of T cell receptor beta chains follows, all from one sample in a study of shared clonotypes between healthy human individuals. Clones were sequenced by immunoSEQ multiplex PCR, and TCRdb holds only the in-frame ones, with some missing. The sample consists of roughly 2.1 million clones, about 93% of them appearing once. Sequenced material: naive CD8+ T cells from PBMCs. The source is a young man in good health. Some clones in this sample may be carry-over from other donors' samples. Each CDR3 is given with its conserved first and last residue. The D gene is left open where the match is weak. Clone size is not always given. Where it is, it says once, few, many or a class for expanded clones.

d_gene	j_gene	abundance	len	v_gene	CDR3aa	CDR3nt
NA	TRBJ2-7	NA	16	TRBV7-9	CASSLRGQTATYEQYF	TGTGCCAGCAGCTTACGGGGTCAGACAGCCACTTACGAGCAGTACTTC
NA	TRBJ1-1	NA	13	TRBV28	CASSFSTNTEAFF	TGTGCCAGCAGTTTCAGCACGAACACTGAAGCTTTCTTT
NA	TRBJ2-5	once	16	TRBV27	CASSTLGLQYQETQYF	TGTGCCAGCAGTACGCTGGGGCTACAGTACCAAGAGACCCAGTACTTC
NA	TRBJ1-1	NA	14	TRBV19	CASRRPAGDTEAFF	TGTGCCAGTAGGAGACCGGCCGGGGACACTGAAGCTTTCTTT
NA	TRBJ1-4	NA	12	TRBV4-1	CASSQGGEKLFF	TGCGCCAGCAGCCAGGGCGGAGAAAAACTGTTTTTT
NA	TRBJ2-2	NA	16	TRBV28	CASSEDWPANTGELFF	TGTGCCAGCAGTGAAGACTGGCCCGCGAACACCGGGGAGCTGTTTTTT
NA	TRBJ2-3	NA	15	TRBV15	CATSRGGTSTDTQYF	TGTGCCACCAGCAGAGGCGGGACTAGCACAGATACGCAGTATTTT
TRBD2	TRBJ2-2	NA	14	TRBV7-6	CASSSGGGAGGLFF	TGTGCCAGCAGTTCGGGAGGCGGTGCGGGAGGGCTGTTTTTT
TRBD1	TRBJ1-2	NA	17	TRBV4-2	CASSQAGTGAFPSGYTF	TGTGCCAGCAGCCAAGCCGGGACAGGGGCGTTCCCCTCTGGCTACACCTTC
TRBD2	TRBJ2-2	NA	16	TRBV4-3	CASSQGLAVNTGELFF	TGCGCCAGCAGCCAAGGGCTAGCGGTGAACACCGGGGAGCTGTTTTTT
NA	TRBJ2-1	NA	14	TRBV29-1	CSGSTESSYNEQFF	TGCAGCGGTTCGACTGAGAGCTCCTACAATGAGCAGTTCTTC
NA	TRBJ2-3	NA	13	TRBV10-3	CAITPVKGDTQYF	TGTGCCATCACCCCAGTCAAAGGCGATACGCAGTATTTT
NA	TRBJ2-1	NA	14	TRBV7-6	CASSPPRAGGEQFF	TGTGCCAGCAGCCCCCCCCGGGCGGGTGGGGAGCAGTTCTTC
NA	TRBJ2-7	few	14	TRBV9	CASSVVGSSYEQYF	TGTGCCAGCAGCGTAGTTGGCAGCTCCTACGAGCAGTACTTC
TRBD2	TRBJ2-5	NA	15	TRBV15	CAISPYQREGETQYF	TGTGCCATCTCCCCTTATCAGCGGGAGGGAGAGACCCAGTACTTC
TRBD2	TRBJ2-1	NA	14	TRBV2	CASRGTSGVNEQFF	TGTGCCAGCAGAGGGACTAGCGGAGTAAATGAGCAGTTCTTC
NA	TRBJ2-2	NA	15	TRBV19	CASKAGTSNTGELFF	TGTGCCAGTAAAGCAGGCACATCGAACACCGGGGAGCTGTTTTTT
NA	TRBJ2-1	NA	16	TRBV30	CAWSVAGIRSYNEQFF	TGTGCCTGGAGTGTGGCAGGAATACGGTCCTACAATGAGCAGTTCTTC
NA	TRBJ2-1	NA	14	TRBV29-1	CSVEDSGGYNEQFF	TGCAGCGTTGAAGATTCGGGCGGCTACAATGAGCAGTTCTTC
NA	TRBJ2-4	NA	16	TRBV28	CASSFSDTGLKNIQYF	TGTGCCAGCAGTTTTTCGGACACCGGACTCAAAAACATTCAGTACTTC
TRBD1	TRBJ2-5	NA	15	TRBV28	CASRGRQGAQETQYF	TGTGCCAGCAGGGGGAGACAGGGGGCACAAGAGACCCAGTACTTC
NA	TRBJ1-5	few	12	TRBV10-3	CAIREENQPQHF	TGTGCCATCAGGGAAGAAAATCAGCCCCAGCATTTT
NA	TRBJ1-5	NA	14	TRBV28	CASSFVAGIQPQHF	TGTGCCAGCAGTTTTGTAGCAGGGATTCAGCCCCAGCATTTT
NA	TRBJ1-5	NA	14	TRBV27	CASSFSGPKQPQHF	TGTGCCAGCAGTTTCTCAGGGCCCAAGCAGCCCCAGCATTTT
NA	TRBJ2-7	NA	13	TRBV5-1	CASSITGSYEQYF	TGCGCCAGCAGCATAACAGGCTCCTACGAGCAGTACTTC
NA	TRBJ1-2	NA	12	TRBV29-1	CSVLGASYGYTF	TGCAGCGTCTTGGGGGCAAGCTATGGCTACACCTTC
NA	TRBJ2-1	once	14	TRBV7-9	CASSLAQSSGEQFF	TGTGCCAGCAGCTTAGCGCAGAGTAGTGGTGAGCAGTTCTTC
TRBD2	TRBJ2-6	NA	16	TRBV27	CASGRVLAAGANVLTF	TGTGCCAGCGGGAGGGTGCTTGCTGCTGGGGCCAACGTCCTGACTTTC
TRBD2	TRBJ2-3	NA	18	TRBV5-5	CASTTHGTGGGQTDTQYF	TGTGCCAGCACGACGCACGGAACGGGGGGAGGGCAGACAGATACGCAGTATTTT
NA	TRBJ1-1	NA	17	TRBV10-3	CAISEGERSLGDTEAFF	TGTGCCATCAGTGAGGGAGAGCGCTCCCTGGGGGACACTGAAGCTTTCTTT
TRBD2	TRBJ2-1	NA	17	TRBV7-9	CASSLGPGLAGDVEQFF	TGTGCCAGCAGCTTGGGGCCGGGACTAGCGGGAGACGTGGAGCAGTTCTTC
TRBD1	TRBJ2-3	NA	18	TRBV19	CASLPSDRGRSGGDTQYF	TGTGCCAGCTTGCCTTCGGACAGGGGACGATCGGGTGGAGATACGCAGTATTTT
NA	TRBJ2-7	NA	18	TRBV19	CASSIAARTGEVPYEQYF	TGTGCCAGTAGTATAGCTGCCCGTACGGGAGAAGTTCCCTACGAGCAGTACTTC
NA	TRBJ2-3	NA	13	TRBV10-2	CASTRGSTDTQYF	TGCGCCAGCACCCGGGGGTCCACAGATACGCAGTATTTT
NA	TRBJ2-5	NA	16	TRBV15	CATGGHPSLRQETQYF	TGTGCCACCGGAGGTCATCCTAGCCTGCGCCAAGAGACCCAGTACTTC